This T cell receptor (beta chain) appears in the sequencing data of a study of circulating and synovial CD4+ cells in juvenile arthritis. Profiled with immunoSEQ multiplex PCR; TCRdb holds only in-frame clones, not every one. The table has 35,000 or so clones, about 95% seen once. The V and J ends lost 3 bases and 3 bases respectively, with 10 bases between them. This CDR3 is built from 14 residues. Germline V gene lookup returns CDR1 SGHTA and CDR2 FQGTGA. The count of this clone is one. The chain uses TRBV7-3 and TRBJ2-3, with D tentatively TRBD1 (6 bases). This sequence was found in a human donor with juvenile idiopathic arthritis. The material sequenced was CD4+ T cells from blood. CDR3: CASSFWGPTDTQYF. Here the CDR3 DNA reads TGTGCCAGCAGCTTCTGGGGGCCGACAGATACGCAGTATTTT.